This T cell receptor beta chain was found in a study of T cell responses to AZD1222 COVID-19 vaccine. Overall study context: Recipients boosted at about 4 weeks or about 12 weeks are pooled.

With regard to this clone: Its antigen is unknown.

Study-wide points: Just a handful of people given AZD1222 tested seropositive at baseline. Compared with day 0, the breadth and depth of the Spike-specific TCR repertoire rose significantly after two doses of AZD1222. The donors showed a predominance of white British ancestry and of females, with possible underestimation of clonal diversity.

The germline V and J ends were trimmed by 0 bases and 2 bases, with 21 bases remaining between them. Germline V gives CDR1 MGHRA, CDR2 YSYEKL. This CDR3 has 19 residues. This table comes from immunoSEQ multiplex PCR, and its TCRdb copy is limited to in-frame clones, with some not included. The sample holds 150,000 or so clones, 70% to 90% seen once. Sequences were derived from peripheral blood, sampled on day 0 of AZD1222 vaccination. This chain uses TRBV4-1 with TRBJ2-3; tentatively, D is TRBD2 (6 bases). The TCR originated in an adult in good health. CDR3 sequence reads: CASSQDHLRGRRVTDTQYF. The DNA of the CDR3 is TGCGCCAGCAGCCAAGATCATTTGCGGGGACGTAGAGTCACAGATACGCAGTATTTT.